The table lists the clone carrying this T cell receptor (beta chain) with a count of one. This sample was taken from a study of control samples from healthy donors and cancer patients. TCRdb keeps only in-frame clones here, not all; method: immunoSEQ multiplex PCR. The sample has roughly 130,000 clones; about 93% are singletons. The CDR3 extends over 19 amino acids. Germline V lookup: CDR1 MGHRA, CDR2 YSYEKL. The J segment lost 0 bases and the V segment lost 0 bases, leaving 7 bases of the junction unmatched. The clonotype originates from a man aged 45 to 65 with head and neck cancer. Sequenced material: PBMCs. The gene calls are TRBV4-1 and TRBJ1-6; 8 bases are shared with TRBD1. The CDR3 sequence is CASSQDYRGWSSYNSPLHF. DNA for the CDR3: TGCGCCAGCAGCCAAGATTACAGGGGGTGGAGCTCCTATAATTCACCCCTCCACTTT.